This T cell receptor (beta chain) was observed in a study of shared clonotypes between healthy human individuals. Measured with immunoSEQ multiplex PCR; TCRdb has only the in-frame clones, and not every one. This sample carries some 490,000 clones, 60% to 80% of them seen once, and the ten largest clones take 12%. As for this clone: The target antigen is unknown.

Study-wide results and limits: Blood was the only sampled material, and tissue repertoires likely differ.

Researchers drew on around 83 million PBMCs for genomic DNA from unsorted samples. Germline CDR1 and CDR2: SGHRS and YFSETQ. Trimming shortened V by 4 bases and J by 4 bases, and 17 bases separated the two germline ends. The CDR3 runs 15 residues. This clonotype was obtained from a woman aged 40 to 55 in good health. Some clones in this sample may be carry-over from other donors' samples. The genes are TRBV5-1 and TRBJ1-1; D possibly corresponds to TRBD1 (6 bases). The sequenced sample consisted of PBMCs. The CDR3 loop reads CASSGAGVGGTEAFF. CDR3 coding DNA: TGCGCCAGCAGCGGAGCAGGGGTAGGGGGCACTGAAGCTTTCTTT.